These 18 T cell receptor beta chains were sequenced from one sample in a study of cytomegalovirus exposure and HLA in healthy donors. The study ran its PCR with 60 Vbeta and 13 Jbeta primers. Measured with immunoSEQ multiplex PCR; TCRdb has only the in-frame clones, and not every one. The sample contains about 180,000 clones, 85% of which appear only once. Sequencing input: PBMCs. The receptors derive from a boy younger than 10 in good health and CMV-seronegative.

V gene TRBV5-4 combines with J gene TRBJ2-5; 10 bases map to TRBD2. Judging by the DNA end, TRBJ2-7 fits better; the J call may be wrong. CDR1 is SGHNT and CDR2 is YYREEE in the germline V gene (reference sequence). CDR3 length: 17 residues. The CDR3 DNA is TGTGCCAGCAGCCCCGGACTAGCGGAGGTCCGAAACTACGAGCAGTACTTC. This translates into CASSPGLAEVRNYEQYF.

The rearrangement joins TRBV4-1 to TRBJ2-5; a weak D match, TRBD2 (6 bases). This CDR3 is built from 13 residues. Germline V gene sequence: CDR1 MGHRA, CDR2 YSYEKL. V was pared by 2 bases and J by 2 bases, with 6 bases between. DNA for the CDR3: TGCGCCAGCAGCCAAAGCGGGCAAGAGACCCAGTACTTC. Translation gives CASSQSGQETQYF.

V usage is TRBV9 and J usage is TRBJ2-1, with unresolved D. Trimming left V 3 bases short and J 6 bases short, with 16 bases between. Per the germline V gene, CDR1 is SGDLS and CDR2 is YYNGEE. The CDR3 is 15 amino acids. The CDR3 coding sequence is TGTGCCAGCAGCGCCGGGTCCCCCGGGTTCAATGAGCAGTTCTTC. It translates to CASSAGSPGFNEQFF.

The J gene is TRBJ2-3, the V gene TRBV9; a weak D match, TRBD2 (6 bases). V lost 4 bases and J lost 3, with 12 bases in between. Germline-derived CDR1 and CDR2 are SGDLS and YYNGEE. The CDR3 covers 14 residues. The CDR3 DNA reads TGTGCCAGCAGCACCATTGGAGGGACAGATACGCAGTATTTT. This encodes CASSTIGGTDTQYF.

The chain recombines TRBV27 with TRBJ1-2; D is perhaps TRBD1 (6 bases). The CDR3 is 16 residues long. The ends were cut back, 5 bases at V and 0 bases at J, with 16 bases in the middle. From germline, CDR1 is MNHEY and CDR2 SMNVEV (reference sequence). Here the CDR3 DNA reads TGTGCCAGCAGTGGGACAAAAGCCCCGACTAACTATGGCTACACCTTC. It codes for CASSGTKAPTNYGYTF.

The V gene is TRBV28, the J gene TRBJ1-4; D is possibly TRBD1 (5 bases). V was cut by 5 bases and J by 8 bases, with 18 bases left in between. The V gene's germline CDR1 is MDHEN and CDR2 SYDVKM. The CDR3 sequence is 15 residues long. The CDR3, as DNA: TGTGCCAGCAGTGGGCGGGGGGGTTCCGGAGAAAAACTGTTTTTT. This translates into CASSGRGGSGEKLFF.

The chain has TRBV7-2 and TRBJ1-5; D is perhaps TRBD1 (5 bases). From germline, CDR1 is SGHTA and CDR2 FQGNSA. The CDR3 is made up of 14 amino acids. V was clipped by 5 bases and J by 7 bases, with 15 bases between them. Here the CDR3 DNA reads TGTGCCAGCAGCCAGGGAAGGAAAAGGCAGCCCCAGCATTTT. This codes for CASSQGRKRQPQHF.

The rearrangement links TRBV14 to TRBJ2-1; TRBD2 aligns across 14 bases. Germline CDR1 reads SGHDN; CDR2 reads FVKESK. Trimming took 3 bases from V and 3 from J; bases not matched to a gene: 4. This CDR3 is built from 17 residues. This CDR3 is CASSHGTSGRHYNEQFF. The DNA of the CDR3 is TGTGCCAGCAGCCACGGGACTAGCGGGAGACACTACAATGAGCAGTTCTTC.

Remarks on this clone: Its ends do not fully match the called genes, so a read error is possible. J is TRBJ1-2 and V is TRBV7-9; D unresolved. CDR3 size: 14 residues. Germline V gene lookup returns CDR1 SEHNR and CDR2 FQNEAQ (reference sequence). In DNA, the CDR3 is TGTTCCAGCAGCTTAAGAGGAGCTAACTATGGCTACACCTTC. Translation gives CSSSLRGANYGYTF. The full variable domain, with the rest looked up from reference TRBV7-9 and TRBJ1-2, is DTGVSQNPRHKITKRGQNVTFRCDPISEHNRLYWYRQTLGQGPEFLTYFQNEAQLEKSRLLSDRFSAERPKGSFSTLEIQRTEQGDSAMYLCSSSLRGANYGYTFGSGTRLTVV.

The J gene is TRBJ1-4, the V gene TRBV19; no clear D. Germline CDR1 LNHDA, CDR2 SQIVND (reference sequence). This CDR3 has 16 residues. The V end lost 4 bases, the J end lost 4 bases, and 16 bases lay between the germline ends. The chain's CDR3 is CASSSGRLGINEKLFF. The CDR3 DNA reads TGTGCCAGTAGTAGCGGGCGGTTGGGAATTAATGAAAAACTGTTTTTT.

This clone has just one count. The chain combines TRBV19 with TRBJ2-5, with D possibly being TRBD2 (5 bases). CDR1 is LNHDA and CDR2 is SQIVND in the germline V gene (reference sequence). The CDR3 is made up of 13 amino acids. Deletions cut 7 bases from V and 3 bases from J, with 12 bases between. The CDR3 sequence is CASTPVGEETQYF. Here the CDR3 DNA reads TGTGCCAGTACCCCCGTCGGGGAAGAGACCCAGTACTTC.

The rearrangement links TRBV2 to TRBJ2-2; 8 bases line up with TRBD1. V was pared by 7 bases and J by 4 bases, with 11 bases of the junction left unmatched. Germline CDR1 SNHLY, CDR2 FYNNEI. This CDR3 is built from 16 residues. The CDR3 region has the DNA TGTGCCAGCATGGGCAGACAGGGGAGGCTCACCGGGGAGCTGTTTTTT. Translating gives CASMGRQGRLTGELFF.

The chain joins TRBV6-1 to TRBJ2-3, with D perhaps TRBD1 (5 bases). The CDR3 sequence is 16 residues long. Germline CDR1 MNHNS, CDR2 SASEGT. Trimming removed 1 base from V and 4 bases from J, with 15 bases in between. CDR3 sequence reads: CASSEEGPNAPDTQYF. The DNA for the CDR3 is TGTGCCAGCAGTGAAGAGGGGCCAAACGCTCCAGATACGCAGTATTTT.

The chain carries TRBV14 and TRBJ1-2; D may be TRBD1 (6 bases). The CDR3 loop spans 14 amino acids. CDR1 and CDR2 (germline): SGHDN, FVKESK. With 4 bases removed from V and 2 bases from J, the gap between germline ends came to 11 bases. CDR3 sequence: CASSRWGQNYGYTF. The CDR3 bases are TGTGCCAGCAGCCGCTGGGGGCAGAACTATGGCTACACCTTC.

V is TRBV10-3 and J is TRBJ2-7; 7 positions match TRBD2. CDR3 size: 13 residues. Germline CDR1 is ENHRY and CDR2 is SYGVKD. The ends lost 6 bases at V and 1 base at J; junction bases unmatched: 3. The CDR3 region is CAISVSGSYEQYF. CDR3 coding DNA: TGTGCCATCAGCGTTAGCGGGTCCTACGAGCAGTACTTC.

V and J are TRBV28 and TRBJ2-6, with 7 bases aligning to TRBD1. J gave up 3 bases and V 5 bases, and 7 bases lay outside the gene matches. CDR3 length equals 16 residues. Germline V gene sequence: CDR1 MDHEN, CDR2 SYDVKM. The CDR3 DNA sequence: TGTGCCAGCAGTCGACAGGGTGTAAGTGGGGCCAACGTCCTGACTTTC. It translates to CASSRQGVSGANVLTF.

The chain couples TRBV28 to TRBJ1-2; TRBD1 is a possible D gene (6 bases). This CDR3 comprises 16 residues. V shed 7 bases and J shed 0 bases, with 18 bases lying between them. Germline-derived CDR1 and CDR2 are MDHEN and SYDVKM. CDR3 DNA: TGTGCCAGCACCAGAGGGACACTAGACGCTAACTATGGCTACACCTTC. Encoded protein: CASTRGTLDANYGYTF.

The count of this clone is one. The CDR3 sequence is CASSPYEGAGEQYF. Written as DNA, the CDR3 is TGTGCCAGCAGCCCCTATGAGGGGGCGGGTGAGCAGTACTTC. The V and J genes are TRBV9 and TRBJ2-7; TRBD1 matches at 7 bases. Germline values: CDR1 SGDLS, CDR2 YYNGEE. Unmatched junction bases numbered 11, after V lost 4 bases and J lost 7 bases. The CDR3 consists of 14 residues.